Included here is one TCR beta chain sequence, with context. Its antigen is not known. The table came from immunoSEQ multiplex PCR; TCRdb's copy has only in-frame clones and leaves some out. Among a few hundred thousand clones, roughly 88% were seen once, and the ten largest hold about 0.85%. These data are taken from a study of cytomegalovirus exposure and HLA in healthy donors. There are 14 residues in the CDR3. CDR1 and CDR2 from the germline V gene are LGHNA and YSLEER. The ends lost 0 bases at V and 9 bases at J; junction bases unmatched: 6. Study outcomes and limitations: Later, an analysis found that TCR clusters from the first cohort tended to co-occur in the 120 validation repertoires. Cytomegalovirus-associated status was assigned to 164 TCR beta chains. High specificity and sensitivity for cytomegalovirus status were reported for the classifier.

Sequencing was carried out using PBMCs. The chain joins TRBV4-3 to TRBJ2-5; TRBD2 agrees at 8 bases. The source is a woman aged 18-29 years in good health and CMV-seronegative. The CDR3, as DNA: TGCGCCAGCAGCCAAGAGGGACCAGCGGGGGCCCAGTACTTC. It codes for CASSQEGPAGAQYF.